This T cell receptor (beta chain) comes out of a study of blood T cell repertoires in COVID-19. Background on the study: Acute and convalescent COVID-19 specimens originated in the United States, Italy and Spain.

The table came from immunoSEQ multiplex PCR; TCRdb's copy has only in-frame clones and leaves some out. The table lists around 160,000 clones, about four fifths of them singletons. V lost 2 bases to trimming and J lost 3 bases; unmatched junction nucleotides: 9. CDR1 is LNHDA, CDR2 SQIVND, per germline (reference sequence). The length of the CDR3 is 17 residues. Material: peripheral blood. The chain has TRBV19 and TRBJ2-2, with 7 nucleotides matching TRBD2. The source of this sequence is a man aged 55 to 70 with active or convalescent COVID-19. In DNA form, the CDR3 reads TGTGCCAGTAGTATACTGCCCGGGACTACCTACACCGGGGAGCTGTTTTTT. It codes for CASSILPGTTYTGELFF.